This is a list of T cell receptor beta chains from one sample in a study of blood T cell repertoires in COVID-19. Clones were sequenced by immunoSEQ multiplex PCR, and TCRdb holds only the in-frame ones, with some missing. The data contain approximately 480,000 clones, about 90% of them seen just once; the ten biggest clones take up under 0.85%. The sequenced sample was PBMCs or T cells enriched from blood (not recorded which). These receptors were collected from a woman between 18 and 29 years old who had recovered from COVID-19. CDR3s include the opening cysteine and the closing phenylalanine or tryptophan. The order of the fields is clone size, D gene, J gene, V gene, CDR3 protein, CDR3 DNA. D genes are given only for firm matches. Expanded clones are given a class, and other clones once, few, many or no size at all.

clone_size: NA; d_call: TRBD1; j_call: TRBJ1-6; v_call: TRBV10-3; cdr3_aa: CAISRTGDSYSPLHF; cdr3_nt: TGTGCCATCAGTAGGACAGGAGATTCATATTCACCCCTCCACTTT
clone_size: NA; d_call: TRBD1; j_call: TRBJ1-1; v_call: TRBV5-4; cdr3_aa: CASSFGGTGDTEAFF; cdr3_nt: TGTGCCAGCAGCTTTGGCGGGACAGGAGACACTGAAGCTTTCTTT
clone_size: NA; d_call: TRBD2; j_call: TRBJ2-3; v_call: TRBV19; cdr3_aa: CASSIGLAGGQKYTDTQYF; cdr3_nt: TGTGCCAGTAGTATAGGACTAGCGGGGGGGCAGAAATACACAGATACGCAGTATTTT
clone_size: NA; d_call: TRBD2; j_call: TRBJ2-5; v_call: TRBV5-6; cdr3_aa: CASSPRLAGAGETQYF; cdr3_nt: TGTGCCAGCAGCCCGAGACTAGCGGGGGCGGGTGAGACCCAGTACTTC
clone_size: NA; d_call: NA; j_call: TRBJ1-1; v_call: TRBV28; cdr3_aa: CASSPPVGGGVNTEAFF; cdr3_nt: TGTGCCAGCAGTCCACCGGTGGGAGGAGGGGTGAACACTGAAGCTTTCTTT
clone_size: NA; d_call: NA; j_call: TRBJ1-1; v_call: TRBV2; cdr3_aa: CASSEGEGRGGYTEAFF; cdr3_nt: TGTGCCAGCAGTGAGGGTGAGGGCAGGGGAGGGTACACTGAAGCTTTCTTT
clone_size: NA; d_call: TRBD2; j_call: TRBJ2-1; v_call: TRBV6-2/TRBV6-3; cdr3_aa: CASSTLAGGLWNEQFF; cdr3_nt: TGTGCCAGCAGTACCCTAGCGGGGGGGCTGTGGAATGAGCAGTTCTTC
clone_size: once; d_call: NA; j_call: TRBJ1-4; v_call: TRBV15; cdr3_aa: CATSVRQGIGNEKLFF; cdr3_nt: TGTGCCACCAGCGTTCGCCAGGGTATAGGTAATGAAAAACTGTTTTTT
clone_size: NA; d_call: NA; j_call: TRBJ1-1; v_call: TRBV5-1; cdr3_aa: CASSLGQSNTEAFF; cdr3_nt: TGCGCCAGCAGCTTAGGACAGTCGAACACTGAAGCTTTCTTT
clone_size: NA; d_call: NA; j_call: TRBJ1-1; v_call: TRBV5-1; cdr3_aa: CASSLTGMDTEAFF; cdr3_nt: TGCGCCAGCAGCTTGACAGGGATGGACACTGAAGCTTTCTTT
clone_size: NA; d_call: NA; j_call: TRBJ1-6; v_call: TRBV5-4; cdr3_aa: CASSPGGTYNSPLHF; cdr3_nt: TGTGCCAGCAGCCCCGGGGGGACCTATAATTCACCCCTCCACTTT
clone_size: NA; d_call: NA; j_call: TRBJ1-2; v_call: TRBV6-5; cdr3_aa: CASSLTGNGYTF; cdr3_nt: TGTGCCAGCAGCCTAACAGGGAATGGCTACACCTTC
clone_size: NA; d_call: NA; j_call: TRBJ1-4; v_call: TRBV18; cdr3_aa: CASSPSGSGIAEKLFF; cdr3_nt: TGTGCCAGCTCACCCTCCGGGAGTGGAATAGCAGAAAAACTGTTTTTT
clone_size: many; d_call: NA; j_call: TRBJ2-7; v_call: TRBV19; cdr3_aa: CASKLGGGSYEQYF; cdr3_nt: TGTGCCAGCAAACTCGGTGGGGGGTCCTACGAGCAGTACTTC
clone_size: NA; d_call: NA; j_call: TRBJ2-1; v_call: TRBV7-8; cdr3_aa: CASSLPEGGATTYNEQFF; cdr3_nt: TGTGCCAGCAGCCTACCTGAGGGGGGGGCTACTACCTACAATGAGCAGTTCTTC
clone_size: NA; d_call: TRBD2; j_call: TRBJ2-3; v_call: TRBV9; cdr3_aa: CASSVDSGGRGDTQYF; cdr3_nt: TGTGCCAGCAGCGTTGACAGCGGGGGCCGGGGAGATACGCAGTATTTT
clone_size: NA; d_call: TRBD1; j_call: TRBJ1-5; v_call: TRBV28; cdr3_aa: CASSFGQAWGPQHF; cdr3_nt: TGTGCCAGCAGCTTCGGACAGGCCTGGGGGCCCCAGCATTTT
clone_size: NA; d_call: NA; j_call: TRBJ2-4; v_call: TRBV5-1; cdr3_aa: CASSFGGLDKNIQYF; cdr3_nt: TGCGCCAGCAGCTTCGGAGGGTTAGACAAAAACATTCAGTACTTC
clone_size: NA; d_call: NA; j_call: TRBJ1-5; v_call: TRBV2; cdr3_aa: CASSWTAYSNQPQHF; cdr3_nt: TGTGCCAGCAGTTGGACAGCTTATAGCAATCAGCCCCAGCATTTT
clone_size: NA; d_call: NA; j_call: TRBJ2-1; v_call: TRBV5-1; cdr3_aa: CASSISSSYNEQFF; cdr3_nt: TGCGCCAGCAGCATCTCGAGCTCCTACAATGAGCAGTTCTTC
clone_size: NA; d_call: NA; j_call: TRBJ2-7; v_call: TRBV19; cdr3_aa: CASSPWQGGRGTGEQYF; cdr3_nt: TGTGCCAGTAGCCCGTGGCAGGGTGGCCGAGGAACGGGCGAGCAGTACTTC
clone_size: NA; d_call: TRBD1; j_call: TRBJ2-7; v_call: TRBV7-2; cdr3_aa: CASSLLQGAGEQYF; cdr3_nt: TGTGCCAGCAGCCTACTTCAGGGGGCAGGAGAGCAGTACTTC
clone_size: NA; d_call: TRBD2; j_call: TRBJ2-7; v_call: TRBV7-9; cdr3_aa: CASSSGDGLGRF; cdr3_nt: TGTGCCAGCAGCTCGGGAGATGGACTAGGCCGCTTC
clone_size: NA; d_call: TRBD1; j_call: TRBJ1-5; v_call: TRBV19; cdr3_aa: CASIGPRDSGPGQPQHF; cdr3_nt: TGTGCCAGTATAGGCCCCCGGGACAGCGGACCGGGTCAGCCCCAGCATTTT
clone_size: NA; d_call: NA; j_call: TRBJ1-2; v_call: TRBV7-2; cdr3_aa: CASSPQEGYGYTF; cdr3_nt: TGTGCCAGCAGCCCCCAAGAGGGCTATGGCTACACCTTC
clone_size: NA; d_call: NA; j_call: TRBJ1-1; v_call: TRBV2; cdr3_aa: CASSFVLNTEAFF; cdr3_nt: TGTGCCAGCAGTTTCGTCCTGAACACTGAAGCTTTCTTT
clone_size: NA; d_call: NA; j_call: TRBJ1-4; v_call: TRBV2; cdr3_aa: CASSEGQATNEKLFF; cdr3_nt: TGTGCCAGCAGTGAAGGGCAGGCAACTAATGAAAAACTGTTTTTT
clone_size: NA; d_call: NA; j_call: TRBJ1-2; v_call: TRBV29-1; cdr3_aa: CSVRGGVDGYTF; cdr3_nt: TGCAGCGTCAGAGGAGGGGTTGATGGCTACACCTTC
clone_size: NA; d_call: NA; j_call: TRBJ2-7; v_call: TRBV5-6; cdr3_aa: CASSLGPAGRTYEQYF; cdr3_nt: TGTGCCAGCAGCCTGGGACCAGCGGGTCGGACCTACGAGCAGTACTTC
clone_size: NA; d_call: NA; j_call: TRBJ1-5; v_call: TRBV5-1; cdr3_aa: CASSLAGGDQPQHF; cdr3_nt: TGCGCCAGCAGCTTGGCGGGGGGGGATCAGCCCCAGCATTTT
clone_size: NA; d_call: TRBD2; j_call: TRBJ2-1; v_call: TRBV15; cdr3_aa: CATSRGEGYNEQFF; cdr3_nt: TGTGCCACCAGCAGAGGGGAGGGGTACAATGAGCAGTTCTTC
clone_size: NA; d_call: NA; j_call: TRBJ1-5; v_call: TRBV2; cdr3_aa: CASSGDSAGYKPQHF; cdr3_nt: TGTGCCAGCAGTGGAGATTCGGCAGGGTATAAGCCCCAGCATTTT
clone_size: NA; d_call: NA; j_call: TRBJ2-7; v_call: TRBV27; cdr3_aa: CASSLSMGGYTYEQYF; cdr3_nt: TGTGCCAGCAGTTTATCGATGGGGGGTTATACCTACGAGCAGTACTTC
clone_size: NA; d_call: TRBD1; j_call: TRBJ1-2; v_call: TRBV4-1; cdr3_aa: CASSPGTGGNYGYTF; cdr3_nt: TGCGCCAGCAGCCCTGGGACAGGGGGCAACTATGGCTACACCTTC
clone_size: once; d_call: NA; j_call: TRBJ2-7; v_call: TRBV5-5; cdr3_aa: CASSLGPDEQYF; cdr3_nt: TGTGCCAGCAGCTTGGGCCCAGACGAGCAGTACTTC
clone_size: once; d_call: NA; j_call: TRBJ1-5; v_call: TRBV12-3/TRBV12-4; cdr3_aa: CASSFTGNQPQHF; cdr3_nt: TGTGCCAGCAGTTTCACTGGCAATCAGCCCCAGCATTTT
clone_size: NA; d_call: NA; j_call: TRBJ2-7; v_call: TRBV6-6; cdr3_aa: CASSYGHFYEQYF; cdr3_nt: TGTGCCAGCAGTTACGGACACTTCTACGAGCAGTACTTC
clone_size: once; d_call: NA; j_call: TRBJ2-1; v_call: TRBV5-1; cdr3_aa: CASSLGLEDEQFF; cdr3_nt: TGCGCCAGCAGCTTGGGACTCGAGGATGAGCAGTTCTTC
clone_size: NA; d_call: TRBD1; j_call: TRBJ1-5; v_call: TRBV9; cdr3_aa: CASRRTGGWDSQPQHF; cdr3_nt: TGTGCCAGCCGGAGGACAGGTGGGTGGGATAGTCAGCCCCAGCATTTT
clone_size: NA; d_call: TRBD1; j_call: TRBJ1-4; v_call: TRBV25-1; cdr3_aa: CASSEPPGQGTNEKLFF; cdr3_nt: TGTGCCAGCAGTGAACCCCCGGGACAGGGGACTAATGAAAAACTGTTTTTT
clone_size: once; d_call: NA; j_call: TRBJ2-1; v_call: TRBV4-1; cdr3_aa: CASSQVSGLDNEQFF; cdr3_nt: TGCGCCAGCAGCCAAGTCAGCGGACTCGACAATGAGCAGTTCTTC
clone_size: NA; d_call: NA; j_call: TRBJ1-5; v_call: TRBV6-6; cdr3_aa: CASSYVADYSNQPQHF; cdr3_nt: TGTGCCAGCAGTTACGTGGCAGATTATAGCAATCAGCCCCAGCATTTT
clone_size: NA; d_call: NA; j_call: TRBJ1-2; v_call: TRBV7-2; cdr3_aa: CASSLGQVRISYGYTF; cdr3_nt: TGTGCCAGCAGCTTAGGTCAGGTCAGAATCTCCTATGGCTACACCTTC
clone_size: NA; d_call: NA; j_call: TRBJ1-3; v_call: TRBV9; cdr3_aa: CASTDSPGNTIYF; cdr3_nt: TGTGCCAGCACGGACTCCCCTGGAAACACCATATATTTT
clone_size: NA; d_call: NA; j_call: TRBJ2-1; v_call: TRBV12-3/TRBV12-4; cdr3_aa: CASSPYGEEQFF; cdr3_nt: TGTGCCAGCAGTCCGTATGGGGAGGAGCAGTTCTTC
clone_size: NA; d_call: TRBD1; j_call: TRBJ1-5; v_call: TRBV19; cdr3_aa: CASSTDRVTQPQHF; cdr3_nt: TGTGCCAGTAGTACCGACAGGGTAACGCAGCCCCAGCATTTT
clone_size: NA; d_call: NA; j_call: TRBJ1-4; v_call: TRBV11-2; cdr3_aa: CASSLGQDLTNEKLFF; cdr3_nt: TGTGCCAGCAGCTTAGGACAGGACCTAACTAATGAAAAACTGTTTTTT
clone_size: NA; d_call: NA; j_call: TRBJ1-1; v_call: TRBV5-1; cdr3_aa: CASSHDSFNTEAFF; cdr3_nt: TGCGCCAGCAGCCATGACAGTTTTAACACTGAAGCTTTCTTT